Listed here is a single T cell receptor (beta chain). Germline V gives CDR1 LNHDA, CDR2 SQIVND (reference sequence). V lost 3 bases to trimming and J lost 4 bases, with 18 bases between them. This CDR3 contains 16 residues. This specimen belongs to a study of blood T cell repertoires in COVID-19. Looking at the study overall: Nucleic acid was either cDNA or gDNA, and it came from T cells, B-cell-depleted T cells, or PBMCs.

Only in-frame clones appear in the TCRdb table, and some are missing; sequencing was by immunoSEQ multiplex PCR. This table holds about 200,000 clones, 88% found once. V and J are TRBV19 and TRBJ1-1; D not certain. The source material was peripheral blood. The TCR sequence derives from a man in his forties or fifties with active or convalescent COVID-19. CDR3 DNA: TGTGCCAGTAGTATTACCCTCGACGGAGAGAGCACTGAAGCTTTCTTT. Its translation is CASSITLDGESTEAFF.